This TCR beta chain was profiled in a study of T cells in Graves' hyperthyroidism and ophthalmopathy. In this sample, this clonotype turned up many times. TCR beta CDR3 sequences were amplified from RNA transcripts. TCR CDR3 underwent first-round RT-PCR with the HTBI primer set. TCRdb processed the multiplex PCR reads anew with MiXCR; each CDR3 protein has one entry. The repertoire holds about 160,000 distinct CDR3 sequences, over 7.5% seen once, with approximately 20% in the top ten. The CDR3 covers 14 residues. J lost 2 bases, V lost 5 bases, and 5 bases had no gene match. Germline V gene sequence: CDR1 MNHNS, CDR2 SASEGT.

The receptor was derived from a woman under 30 with Graves' hyperthyroidism that later progressed to Graves' ophthalmopathy. The sample comprised blood. V is TRBV6-1 and J is TRBJ2-5; 7 nucleotides align to TRBD1. CDR3 residues: CASSQWDRQETQYF. The CDR3 region has the DNA TGTGCCAGCAGTCAATGGGACAGACAAGAGACCCAGTACTTC.